This paragraph reports one T cell receptor (beta chain). The data are from a study of PD-1 blockade in classical Hodgkin lymphoma. The time point was: cycle 4 day 1 (C4D1), after more than 5 weeks of nivolumab. There was relapse after autologous stem cell transplantation in every patient, and there was variation in brentuximab vedotin exposure. Per the germline V gene, CDR1 is SGHRS and CDR2 is YFSETQ. V lost 6 bases to trimming and J lost 2 bases; unmatched junction nucleotides: 6. The CDR3 contains 15 residues. Profiled with immunoSEQ multiplex PCR; TCRdb holds only in-frame clones, not every one. This sample yields roughly 64,000 clones, of which 91% are seen a single time; 10% belongs to the top ten.

This sample comprised peripheral blood mononuclear cells (PBMCs), obtained before the fourth cycle of nivolumab. The clonotype was recovered from a human donor with classical Hodgkin lymphoma. V is TRBV5-1 and J is TRBJ2-3; 10 nucleotides agree with TRBD1. The CDR3 region is CASKTGGPPTDTQYF. CDR3 bases: TGCGCCAGCAAGACAGGGGGCCCACCCACAGATACGCAGTATTTT.